This T cell receptor (beta chain) was captured in a study of blood T cells in healthy people across ages. CDR1 and CDR2 (germline): MNHNS, SASEGT. V was clipped by 6 bases and J by 2 bases; unmatched bases: 13. The CDR3 is 19 residues long. Combining a sample-barcoded 5' primer with a J-beta primer mix, a second PCR ran for roughly 7 to 11 cycles. One entry per CDR3 protein, called by TCRdb with MiXCR from the 5' RACE reads. The sample contains some 1,500,000 distinct CDR3 sequences, less than 45% of which appear only once. The specimen sequenced was blood. This chain connects TRBV6-1 to TRBJ2-1, with TRBD2 matching 13 bases. The clonotype comes from a woman under 30 in good health. The CDR3 bases are TGTGCCAGCAGACGTTGGACTAGCGGGAGCCAGCTCCCCTACAATGAGCAGTTCTTC. Translation gives CASRRWTSGSQLPYNEQFF.